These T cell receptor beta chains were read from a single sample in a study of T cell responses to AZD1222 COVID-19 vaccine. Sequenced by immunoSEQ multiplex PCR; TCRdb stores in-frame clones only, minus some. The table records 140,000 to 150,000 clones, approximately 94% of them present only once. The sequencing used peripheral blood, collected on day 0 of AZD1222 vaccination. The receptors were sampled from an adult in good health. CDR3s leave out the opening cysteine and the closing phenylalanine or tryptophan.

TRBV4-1	ASSQGQETNQPQH
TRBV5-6	ASSLALADTQY
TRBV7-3	ASSPAGSSGNTIY
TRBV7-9	ASSLGGARFEAF
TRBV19	ASTRVGQGNYGYT
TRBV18	ASSQGLGEKLF
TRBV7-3	ASSTGPFETQY
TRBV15	ATSRQGFFQPQH
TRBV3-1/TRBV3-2	ASSHPGWRDYNEQF
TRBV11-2	ASTHTGVEGYT
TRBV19	ASRGQGGTEAF
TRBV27	ASSSWGTGPYEQY
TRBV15	ATSSLTGGNTEAF
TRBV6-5	ASSYSTGGGAHTQY
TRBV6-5	ASTAGRYNSPLH
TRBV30	AWSNGVSTDTQY
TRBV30	AWSKHRDTQY
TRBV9	ASSVAWDNYGYT
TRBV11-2	ASSHPQGARTYEQY
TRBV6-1	ASSESHWEKLF
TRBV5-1	ASSPNPSGRAFEQY
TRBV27	ASSFRGTGRYEQY
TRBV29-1	SPGPSTDTQY
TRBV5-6	ASSLGASSNQPQH
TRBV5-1	ASRGGYYNEQF
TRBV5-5	ASSPWGQGAFGNTIY